This T cell receptor (beta chain) is drawn from a study of blood T cell repertoires in COVID-19. About the study: Samples came from the United States, Italy and Spain, spanning acute and convalescent COVID-19. PBMCs, B-cell-depleted T cells, or T cells were the source of the cDNA or gDNA that made up the material.

Germline V lookup: CDR1 MNHNY, CDR2 SVGAGI (reference sequence). This CDR3 region has 15 residues. Trimming pared 5 bases from V and 1 base from J, leaving 12 bases between. Only one count was recorded for this clone. The authors' processing: Amplification of reference gene primers was used by the study to estimate nucleated cell counts. Libraries were prepared by immunoSEQ multiplex PCR; TCRdb keeps only in-frame clonotypes and omits some of them. V and J calls and clone size are copied from that table; D and trimming were computed from the DNA. The sample holds some 260,000 clones; nearly 90% are singletons and the top ten take 3% to 3.5%.

Sequenced input: peripheral blood. This TCR was sampled from a man in his late teens or twenties with active or convalescent COVID-19. The V gene is TRBV6-6, the J gene TRBJ2-4; possibly TRBD2 for D (5 bases). DNA for the CDR3: TGTGCCAGCAGTGAGTCCTGGACTGCCAAAAACATTCAGTACTTC. Protein product: CASSESWTAKNIQYF.